Listed below are T cell receptor beta chains from one sample, sequenced in a study of T cell repertoires in cytomegalovirus infection. These receptors' targets are unknown. TCRdb reprocessed the reads with MiXCR, giving one entry per CDR3 protein. The sample has about 920,000 distinct CDR3 sequences, roughly 30% seen once. The sample in question was cultured CD8+ T cells from PBMCs, obtained from culture after CMV antigen stimulation. These receptors came from a human donor in good health (CMV status not recorded). Some clones in this sample may be carry-over from other donors' samples. The CDR3 runs from the conserved cysteine through the conserved F or W. D genes are given only for firm matches. Clone size is stated in some rows and not others, as once, few, many or a class when expanded.

CDR3aa,CDR3nt,abundance,d_gene,j_gene,v_gene
CASSQDLGRQNYGYTF,TGTGCCAGCAGCCAAGATTTGGGACGGCAGAACTATGGCTACACCTTC,NA,NA,TRBJ1-2,TRBV3-1
CASSLEVRRRGHYGYTF,TGTGCCAGCAGCTTAGAAGTTCGCCGCAGGGGACACTATGGCTACACCTTC,few,NA,TRBJ1-2,TRBV7-8
CASGHGTEAFF,TGTGCTAGTGGCCACGGTACTGAAGCTTTCTTT,NA,NA,TRBJ1-1,TRBV12-5
CASMSGGGLTLETQYF,TGTGCCAGCATGTCTGGCGGGGGACTAACCCTAGAGACCCAGTACTTC,NA,TRBD2,TRBJ2-5,TRBV6-1
CASSQDPGDMNTEAFF,TGCGCCAGCAGCCAGGATCCCGGGGACATGAACACTGAAGCTTTCTTT,NA,NA,TRBJ1-1,TRBV10-2
CASSFAGAAQETQYF,TGTGCCAGCAGTTTTGCAGGGGCCGCACAAGAGACCCAGTACTTC,many,NA,TRBJ2-5,TRBV12-3/TRBV12-4
CASSESYFRDRGFYGYTF,TGTGCCAGCAGTGAATCTTATTTCCGGGACAGGGGATTCTATGGCTACACCTTC,NA,TRBD1,TRBJ1-2,TRBV25-1
CATSRSRSSYNSPLHF,TGTGCCACCAGCAGATCCCGGAGCTCCTATAATTCACCCCTCCACTTT,NA,NA,TRBJ1-6,TRBV15
CASSPELAGGRDTQYF,TGTGCCAGCAGCCCAGAACTAGCGGGGGGCCGGGATACGCAGTATTTT,few,TRBD2,TRBJ2-3,TRBV9
CASSSPGTVIQETQYF,TGTGCCAGCAGTTCGCCCGGGACAGTGATCCAAGAGACCCAGTACTTC,few,TRBD1,TRBJ2-5,TRBV28
CASGGFGADTQYF,TGTGCCAGCGGTGGGTTTGGCGCAGATACGCAGTATTTT,NA,NA,TRBJ2-3,TRBV6-5
CASSQGGSNDEQYF,TGTGCCAGCAGCCAAGGGGGATCTAATGACGAGCAGTACTTC,NA,NA,TRBJ2-7,TRBV3-1
CASSLYRGEAFF,TGTGCCAGCAGCTTATACAGGGGTGAAGCTTTCTTT,NA,TRBD1,TRBJ1-1,TRBV7-8
CASSGTASGANVLTF,TGTGCCAGTAGCGGGACAGCCTCTGGGGCCAACGTCCTGACTTTC,few,TRBD1,TRBJ2-6,TRBV19
CASSEWDRSNEQYF,TGTGCCAGCAGTGAATGGGACAGGTCGAACGAGCAGTACTTC,few,TRBD1,TRBJ2-7,TRBV6-1
CASSSGGLGELFF,TGTGCCAGCAGTTCAGGGGGGTTGGGGGAGCTGTTTTTT,NA,NA,TRBJ2-2,TRBV6-5
CASSLLPGNQPQHF,TGTGCCAGCAGCTTACTCCCCGGGAATCAGCCCCAGCATTTT,many,NA,TRBJ1-5,TRBV7-6
CATHNGGVDEQFF,TGTGCCACCCACAACGGGGGGGTGGATGAGCAGTTCTTC,NA,TRBD2,TRBJ2-1,TRBV24-1
CASSPPAVTEAFF,TGCGCCAGCAGCCCCCCCGCAGTCACTGAAGCTTTCTTT,NA,NA,TRBJ1-1,TRBV5-1
CAISILSPLTSGGVTVHEQYF,TGTGCCATCAGCATCCTGAGTCCTTTAACTAGCGGGGGGGTGACAGTACACGAGCAGTACTTC,few,TRBD2,TRBJ2-7,TRBV10-3
CASSLASGGDNEQFF,TGTGCCAGCAGCTTAGCTAGCGGGGGAGACAATGAGCAGTTCTTC,many,TRBD2,TRBJ2-1,TRBV7-8
CASSPRGFPSLSLNYGYTF,TGTGCCAGCAGCCCCCGGGGTTTCCCCTCATTATCTCTTAACTATGGCTACACCTTC,NA,NA,TRBJ1-2,TRBV7-9
CASTRTAYATNEKLFF,TGTGCCAGCACCCGGACAGCTTATGCAACTAATGAAAAACTGTTTTTT,NA,NA,TRBJ1-4,TRBV27
CASSQEQGLNNQPQHF,TGTGCCAGCAGCCAAGAACAGGGACTGAACAATCAGCCCCAGCATTTT,few,NA,TRBJ1-5,TRBV4-2
CASSYFADRSHEAFF,TGTGCCAGCAGTTACTTCGCCGACAGGTCGCATGAAGCTTTCTTT,NA,NA,TRBJ1-1,TRBV6-6
CSVEGQSTEAFF,TGCAGCGTTGAAGGACAGAGCACTGAAGCTTTCTTT,NA,NA,TRBJ1-1,TRBV29-1
CASSPWDRSTEQYF,TGTGCCAGCAGTCCTTGGGACAGGTCCACCGAGCAGTACTTC,NA,TRBD1,TRBJ2-7,TRBV12-3/TRBV12-4
CSARTGGNYGYTF,TGCAGTGCTAGAACAGGGGGAAACTATGGCTACACCTTC,few,TRBD1,TRBJ1-2,TRBV20-1
CASISRALPPTGTEAFF,TGTGCCAGCATTTCCAGGGCCCTCCCCCCCACGGGCACTGAAGCTTTCTTT,NA,NA,TRBJ1-1,TRBV6-4
CASNLMWTSGLQETQYF,TGTGCCAGCAACCTCATGTGGACTAGCGGGCTACAAGAGACCCAGTACTTC,NA,TRBD2,TRBJ2-5,TRBV25-1
CTSSPQDQGSYEQYF,TGCACCAGCAGCCCCCAGGACCAGGGATCCTACGAGCAGTACTTC,NA,NA,TRBJ2-7,TRBV4-1
CASSFLSVSRETQYF,TGTGCCAGCAGCTTCTTGAGCGTTTCACGAGAGACCCAGTACTTC,NA,NA,TRBJ2-5,TRBV7-6
CASSLIFREKLFF,TGTGCCAGCAGCTTAATTTTCCGAGAAAAACTGTTTTTT,few,NA,TRBJ1-4,TRBV7-8
CASRPPGGEAFF,TGTGCCAGCAGACCCCCAGGGGGAGAAGCTTTCTTT,NA,TRBD1,TRBJ1-1,TRBV11-1
CASPREGVYTEAFF,TGTGCCAGCCCGAGGGAAGGGGTGTACACTGAAGCTTTCTTT,few,NA,TRBJ1-1,TRBV6-1
CASSLASAQGYTF,TGTGCCAGCAGCTTGGCGTCGGCGCAGGGCTACACCTTC,few,NA,TRBJ1-2,TRBV5-6
CASSLGTARGYNEQFF,TGTGCCAGCAGTCTAGGGACAGCTAGAGGATACAATGAGCAGTTCTTC,NA,TRBD1,TRBJ2-1,TRBV12-3/TRBV12-4
CAISDLNRESYNEQFF,TGTGCCATCAGTGATTTAAACCGGGAGTCCTACAATGAGCAGTTCTTC,many,NA,TRBJ2-1,TRBV10-3
CASSQPGGRAEAFF,TGTGCCAGCAGTCAACCAGGGGGCAGGGCTGAAGCTTTCTTT,NA,TRBD1,TRBJ1-1,TRBV7-9
CASSLEWRGGTYEQYF,TGCGCCAGCAGCCTAGAGTGGCGGGGGGGTACCTACGAGCAGTACTTC,NA,TRBD2,TRBJ2-7,TRBV4-1
CSAPRTGAGNTIYF,TGCAGTGCTCCCCGGACAGGGGCTGGAAACACCATATATTTT,few,TRBD1,TRBJ1-3,TRBV20-1
CASRGGPYKNIQYF,TGTGCCAGTAGGGGGGGACCTTACAAAAACATTCAGTACTTC,few,NA,TRBJ2-4,TRBV19
CASSSVKTNTEAFF,TGTGCCAGCAGTTCGGTCAAAACGAACACTGAAGCTTTCTTT,few,NA,TRBJ1-1,TRBV6-2/TRBV6-3
CASRPGGQGGEKLFF,TGTGCCAGCAGGCCGGGGGGACAGGGTGGTGAAAAACTGTTTTTT,many,TRBD1,TRBJ1-4,TRBV7-2
CASSPAALRSGTEAFF,TGTGCCAGCAGCCCTGCGGCGTTGCGTTCTGGCACTGAAGCTTTCTTT,many,NA,TRBJ1-1,TRBV7-6
CASSSLSGITDTQYF,TGTGCCAGCAGTTCGCTTAGCGGGATCACAGATACGCAGTATTTT,few,TRBD2,TRBJ2-3,TRBV6-8